A selection of T cell receptor beta chains follows, all from one sample in a study of T cell responses to AZD1222 COVID-19 vaccine. Some clones are missing from TCRdb's copy, which holds only in-frame ones; the method was immunoSEQ multiplex PCR. This table holds 97,000 or so clones, 80% to 95% found once. Specimen: peripheral blood, collected 28 days after the second AZD1222 dose. The receptors were gathered from an adult who received the AZD1222 COVID-19 vaccine. The CDR3 runs from the conserved cysteine through the conserved F or W. The order of the fields is V gene, clone size, D gene, J gene, CDR3 protein, CDR3 DNA. The D gene is left open where the match is weak. Only part of the rows carry a size: once, few, many, or a class if the clone is expanded.

v_gene: TRBV7-2
abundance: .
d_gene: TRBD2
j_gene: TRBJ2-2
CDR3aa: CASSLTSGNTGELFF
CDR3nt: TGTGCCAGCAGCTTGACTAGCGGTAACACCGGGGAGCTGTTTTTT

v_gene: TRBV5-1
abundance: .
d_gene: TRBD1
j_gene: TRBJ1-4
CDR3aa: CASSLTQGAGEKLFF
CDR3nt: TGCGCCAGCAGCCTGACCCAGGGGGCAGGTGAAAAACTGTTTTTT

v_gene: TRBV12-3/TRBV12-4
abundance: .
d_gene: TRBD2
j_gene: TRBJ2-2
CDR3aa: CASSPGLAGELFF
CDR3nt: TGTGCCAGCAGTCCAGGACTAGCCGGGGAGCTGTTTTTT

v_gene: TRBV5-1
abundance: .
d_gene: .
j_gene: TRBJ2-7
CDR3aa: CASSLAGSQDEQYF
CDR3nt: TGCGCCAGCAGCTTGGCCGGGAGTCAGGACGAGCAGTACTTC

v_gene: TRBV27
abundance: .
d_gene: TRBD2
j_gene: TRBJ2-7
CDR3aa: CASSRSGRMYEQYF
CDR3nt: TGTGCCAGCAGTCGTAGCGGGAGAATGTACGAGCAGTACTTC

v_gene: TRBV4-3
abundance: .
d_gene: TRBD2
j_gene: TRBJ2-1
CDR3aa: CASSSGGRPEYNEQFF
CDR3nt: TGCGCCAGCAGCAGTGGCGGGAGGCCGGAGTACAATGAGCAGTTCTTC

v_gene: TRBV19
abundance: .
d_gene: TRBD1
j_gene: TRBJ1-2
CDR3aa: CASSPYGTGTYGYTF
CDR3nt: TGTGCCAGTAGCCCTTATGGGACAGGGACCTATGGCTACACCTTC

v_gene: TRBV6-5
abundance: .
d_gene: .
j_gene: TRBJ2-7
CDR3aa: CASSYSRGREQYF
CDR3nt: TGTGCCAGCAGTTACTCCAGGGGGAGGGAGCAGTACTTC

v_gene: TRBV19
abundance: .
d_gene: TRBD1
j_gene: TRBJ1-3
CDR3aa: CATSGTDSGNTIYF
CDR3nt: TGTGCCACCTCGGGGACAGACTCTGGAAACACCATATATTTT

v_gene: TRBV11-2
abundance: .
d_gene: .
j_gene: TRBJ2-7
CDR3aa: CASSSNNEQYF
CDR3nt: TGTGCCAGCAGCTCCAACAACGAGCAGTACTTC

v_gene: TRBV28
abundance: .
d_gene: TRBD2
j_gene: TRBJ2-7
CDR3aa: CASRSGTGYEQYF
CDR3nt: TGTGCCAGCAGAAGCGGGACTGGATACGAGCAGTACTTC

v_gene: TRBV6-5
abundance: .
d_gene: TRBD1
j_gene: TRBJ1-1
CDR3aa: CASSRAGTGNTEAFF
CDR3nt: TGTGCCAGCAGTCGGGCCGGGACAGGGAACACTGAAGCTTTCTTT

v_gene: TRBV4-3
abundance: .
d_gene: .
j_gene: TRBJ1-2
CDR3aa: CASSQPEGGYTF
CDR3nt: TGCGCCAGCAGCCAACCCGAGGGCGGCTACACCTTC

v_gene: TRBV28
abundance: .
d_gene: .
j_gene: TRBJ1-5
CDR3aa: CASSLSFAAGYNQPQHF
CDR3nt: TGTGCCAGCAGTTTGTCCTTCGCGGCAGGCTACAATCAGCCCCAGCATTTT

v_gene: TRBV18
abundance: .
d_gene: TRBD1
j_gene: TRBJ1-4
CDR3aa: CASSPQGADEKLFF
CDR3nt: TGTGCCAGCTCACCACAGGGGGCGGATGAAAAACTGTTTTTT

v_gene: TRBV11-2
abundance: .
d_gene: .
j_gene: TRBJ2-7
CDR3aa: CASRPLTGSSYEQYF
CDR3nt: TGTGCCAGCAGACCATTGACGGGGAGCTCCTACGAGCAGTACTTC

v_gene: TRBV3-1/TRBV3-2
abundance: .
d_gene: TRBD1
j_gene: TRBJ1-2
CDR3aa: CASSPTGRYGYTF
CDR3nt: TGTGCCAGCAGCCCGACAGGGAGGTATGGCTACACCTTC

v_gene: TRBV7-4
abundance: .
d_gene: .
j_gene: TRBJ1-5
CDR3aa: CASSLETIPRENYSNQPQHF
CDR3nt: TGTGCCAGCAGCTTAGAAACGATACCCAGGGAAAATTATAGCAATCAGCCCCAGCATTTT

v_gene: TRBV30
abundance: .
d_gene: .
j_gene: TRBJ2-2
CDR3aa: CAWSVSRVAGELFF
CDR3nt: TGTGCCTGGAGTGTATCGCGCGTGGCCGGGGAGCTGTTTTTT

v_gene: TRBV13
abundance: few
d_gene: TRBD2
j_gene: TRBJ2-1
CDR3aa: CASSSRTSGRYNEQFF
CDR3nt: TGTGCCAGCAGCTCAAGGACTAGCGGGAGATACAATGAGCAGTTCTTC

v_gene: TRBV9
abundance: .
d_gene: .
j_gene: TRBJ2-7
CDR3aa: CASSVAPQGQTYEQYF
CDR3nt: TGTGCCAGCAGCGTAGCCCCCCAGGGGCAGACCTACGAGCAGTACTTC